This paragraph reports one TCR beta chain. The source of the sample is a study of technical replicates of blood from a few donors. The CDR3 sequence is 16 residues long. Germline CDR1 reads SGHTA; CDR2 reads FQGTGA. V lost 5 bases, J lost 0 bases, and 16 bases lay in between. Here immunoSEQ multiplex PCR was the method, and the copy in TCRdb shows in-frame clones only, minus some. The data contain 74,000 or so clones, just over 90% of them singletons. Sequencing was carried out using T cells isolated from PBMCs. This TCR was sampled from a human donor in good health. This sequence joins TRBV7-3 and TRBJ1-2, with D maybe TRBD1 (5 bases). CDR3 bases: TGTGCCAGCAGCCCCCCTGTTGGACATTCTAACTATGGCTACACCTTC. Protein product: CASSPPVGHSNYGYTF. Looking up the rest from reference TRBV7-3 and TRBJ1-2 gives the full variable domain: GAGVSQTPSNKVTEKGKYVELRCDPISGHTALYWYRQSLGQGPEFLIYFQGTGAADDSGLPNDRFFAVRPEGSVSTLKIQRTERGDSAVYLCASSPPVGHSNYGYTFGSGTRLTVV.